These T cell receptor beta chains were read from a single sample in a study of vaccination effects on CD4 cells after COVID-19. Their specific antigens are unknown. Generated by immunoSEQ multiplex PCR, the TCRdb table keeps only in-frame clones and is missing some. The sample records about 38,000 clones, more than 60% being singletons. The source was CD4+ T cells from PBMCs cultured with SARS-CoV-2 spike peptides, collected before COVID-19 vaccination. The receptor source for this set is a human donor who received a COVID-19 vaccine. The CDR3 runs from the conserved cysteine through the conserved F or W. Each record gives: CDR3 protein, CDR3 DNA, V gene, J gene, clone size, D gene. D genes are given only for firm matches. Part of the rows lack a size; the others show once, few, many or a class for expanded clones.

CDR3aa: CASRPGPRENQPQHF
CDR3nt: TGTGCCAGTAGACCGGGACCCCGGGAGAATCAGCCCCAGCATTTT
v_gene: TRBV19
j_gene: TRBJ1-5
abundance: NA
d_gene: NA

CDR3aa: CASFEGRGEKLFF
CDR3nt: TGTGCCAGCTTTGAGGGCCGAGGAGAAAAACTGTTTTTT
v_gene: TRBV2
j_gene: TRBJ1-4
abundance: NA
d_gene: NA

CDR3aa: CASSIGQVNTEAFF
CDR3nt: TGTGCCAGTAGTATTGGGCAGGTTAACACTGAAGCTTTCTTT
v_gene: TRBV19
j_gene: TRBJ1-1
abundance: NA
d_gene: NA

CDR3aa: CASSPSGGEKLFF
CDR3nt: TGTGCCAGCTCACCTTCGGGGGGCGAAAAACTGTTTTTT
v_gene: TRBV18
j_gene: TRBJ1-4
abundance: NA
d_gene: NA

CDR3aa: CASSQPLLSTGELFF
CDR3nt: TGTGCCAGCAGCCAACCCCTCCTATCTACCGGGGAGCTGTTTTTT
v_gene: TRBV3-1/TRBV3-2
j_gene: TRBJ2-2
abundance: NA
d_gene: NA

CDR3aa: CASRAGGKNIQYF
CDR3nt: TGTGCCAGCCGGGCGGGAGGCAAAAACATTCAGTACTTC
v_gene: TRBV6-5
j_gene: TRBJ2-4
abundance: NA
d_gene: TRBD2

CDR3aa: CAISAGQTNYGYTF
CDR3nt: TGTGCCATCAGTGCGGGACAGACCAACTATGGCTACACCTTC
v_gene: TRBV10-3
j_gene: TRBJ1-2
abundance: NA
d_gene: TRBD1

CDR3aa: CASSYPDRSTPLHF
CDR3nt: TGTGCCAGCAGCTACCCCGACAGGTCCACACCCCTCCACTTT
v_gene: TRBV5-6
j_gene: TRBJ1-6
abundance: NA
d_gene: NA

CDR3aa: CASSPPWGTDDYGYTF
CDR3nt: TGTGCCAGTAGTCCCCCTTGGGGGACAGACGACTATGGCTACACCTTC
v_gene: TRBV19
j_gene: TRBJ1-2
abundance: NA
d_gene: TRBD1

CDR3aa: CASSIGGDHANEQFF
CDR3nt: TGTGCCAGTAGTATAGGGGGGGACCACGCCAATGAGCAGTTCTTC
v_gene: TRBV19
j_gene: TRBJ2-1
abundance: NA
d_gene: NA

CDR3aa: CASSTYLRDTGELFF
CDR3nt: TGTGCCAGCAGTACCTACCTTAGAGACACCGGGGAGCTGTTTTTT
v_gene: TRBV6-2/TRBV6-3
j_gene: TRBJ2-2
abundance: NA
d_gene: NA

CDR3aa: CASSLRLNQPQHF
CDR3nt: TGTGCCAGCAGCCTCCGGTTGAATCAGCCCCAGCATTTT
v_gene: TRBV6-4
j_gene: TRBJ1-5
abundance: few
d_gene: NA

CDR3aa: CASSETPGAPYEQYF
CDR3nt: TGTGCCAGCAGTGAAACCCCAGGAGCCCCCTACGAGCAGTACTTC
v_gene: TRBV6-1
j_gene: TRBJ2-7
abundance: NA
d_gene: NA

CDR3aa: CASSRGSQETQYF
CDR3nt: TGCGCCAGCAGCAGAGGCTCACAAGAGACCCAGTACTTC
v_gene: TRBV5-1
j_gene: TRBJ2-5
abundance: NA
d_gene: NA

CDR3aa: CASSPETGSRTEAFF
CDR3nt: TGCGCCAGCAGCCCAGAAACAGGGTCACGAACTGAAGCTTTCTTT
v_gene: TRBV4-1
j_gene: TRBJ1-1
abundance: NA
d_gene: NA

CDR3aa: CASSQGKNTEAFF
CDR3nt: TGTGCCAGCAGCCAAGGAAAGAACACTGAAGCTTTCTTT
v_gene: TRBV14
j_gene: TRBJ1-1
abundance: NA
d_gene: NA

CDR3aa: CASSPRWGDTDTQYF
CDR3nt: TGTGCCAGCAGTCCAAGGTGGGGGGACACAGATACGCAGTATTTT
v_gene: TRBV28
j_gene: TRBJ2-3
abundance: NA
d_gene: NA

CDR3aa: CASSYWLAGGQETQYF
CDR3nt: TGTGCCAGCAGTTATTGGCTAGCGGGAGGCCAAGAGACCCAGTACTTC
v_gene: TRBV6-2/TRBV6-3
j_gene: TRBJ2-5
abundance: NA
d_gene: TRBD2

CDR3aa: CASSPGQGFSGYTF
CDR3nt: TGTGCCAGCAGCCCCGGACAGGGGTTTTCTGGCTACACCTTC
v_gene: TRBV3-1/TRBV3-2
j_gene: TRBJ1-2
abundance: NA
d_gene: TRBD1

CDR3aa: CASSLASRQYF
CDR3nt: TGTGCCAGCAGCCTCGCGTCTAGGCAGTACTTC
v_gene: TRBV5-6
j_gene: TRBJ2-7
abundance: NA
d_gene: NA

CDR3aa: CASSQDSDRGWAFF
CDR3nt: TGTGCCAGCAGCCAAGACTCGGACAGGGGGTGGGCTTTCTTT
v_gene: TRBV14
j_gene: TRBJ1-1
abundance: few
d_gene: TRBD1

CDR3aa: CASSLGVGSTDTQYF
CDR3nt: TGTGCTAGCAGCTTAGGGGTCGGCTCCACAGATACGCAGTATTTT
v_gene: TRBV7-7
j_gene: TRBJ2-3
abundance: few
d_gene: NA

CDR3aa: CASSLEPGRHYGYTF
CDR3nt: TGTGCCAGCAGCCTAGAACCGGGACGGCACTATGGCTACACCTTC
v_gene: TRBV4-2
j_gene: TRBJ1-2
abundance: few
d_gene: NA

CDR3aa: CASTRYSGIMNTEAFF
CDR3nt: TGTGCCAGCACCCGTTATTCGGGGATAATGAACACTGAAGCTTTCTTT
v_gene: TRBV7-2
j_gene: TRBJ1-1
abundance: NA
d_gene: NA

CDR3aa: CASKPGQGDKPQHF
CDR3nt: TGTGCCAGTAAACCAGGACAGGGGGATAAGCCCCAGCATTTT
v_gene: TRBV19
j_gene: TRBJ1-5
abundance: NA
d_gene: TRBD1

CDR3aa: CASGGREDYGYTF
CDR3nt: TGTGCCAGCGGAGGCAGGGAAGACTATGGCTACACCTTC
v_gene: TRBV2
j_gene: TRBJ1-2
abundance: NA
d_gene: NA

CDR3aa: CASSPDRAQPQHF
CDR3nt: TGTGCCAGCAGCCCAGACAGGGCGCAGCCCCAGCATTTT
v_gene: TRBV12-3/TRBV12-4
j_gene: TRBJ1-5
abundance: NA
d_gene: TRBD1

CDR3aa: CASSLGRQGAGETQYF
CDR3nt: TGCGCCAGCAGCTTGGGTCGGCAGGGGGCCGGTGAGACCCAGTACTTC
v_gene: TRBV5-1
j_gene: TRBJ2-5
abundance: NA
d_gene: TRBD1

CDR3aa: CASRSHITGARGAQHF
CDR3nt: TGTGCCAGTAGGAGCCACATTACCGGGGCCAGAGGGGCCCAGCATTTT
v_gene: TRBV19
j_gene: TRBJ1-5
abundance: NA
d_gene: NA

CDR3aa: CASSLGNTEAFF
CDR3nt: TGTGCCAGCAGCCTGGGGAACACTGAAGCTTTCTTT
v_gene: TRBV16
j_gene: TRBJ1-1
abundance: few
d_gene: NA

CDR3aa: CASSLGGGAYNEQFF
CDR3nt: TGTGCCAGCAGCTTAGGCGGGGGTGCCTACAATGAGCAGTTCTTC
v_gene: TRBV7-2
j_gene: TRBJ2-1
abundance: NA
d_gene: TRBD2

CDR3aa: CASSLSGSTNYGYTF
CDR3nt: TGTGCCAGCAGTTTATCGGGCAGCACTAACTATGGCTACACCTTC
v_gene: TRBV27
j_gene: TRBJ1-2
abundance: NA
d_gene: NA

CDR3aa: CASRRPGTGKPEAFF
CDR3nt: TGTGCCAGCAGGAGGCCCGGGACAGGGAAACCTGAAGCTTTCTTT
v_gene: TRBV2
j_gene: TRBJ1-1
abundance: NA
d_gene: TRBD1

CDR3aa: CASSEKRGTDTQYF
CDR3nt: TGTGCCAGCAGCGAGAAGCGGGGGACAGATACGCAGTATTTT
v_gene: TRBV5-6
j_gene: TRBJ2-3
abundance: NA
d_gene: TRBD2

CDR3aa: CASSLAVGGGYTF
CDR3nt: TGTGCCAGCAGCTTGGCGGTCGGGGGTGGCTACACCTTC
v_gene: TRBV5-6
j_gene: TRBJ1-2
abundance: few
d_gene: NA

CDR3aa: CASSLETIYGYTF
CDR3nt: TGTGCCAGCAGCTTAGAAACTATCTATGGCTACACCTTC
v_gene: TRBV7-2
j_gene: TRBJ1-2
abundance: NA
d_gene: NA

CDR3aa: CASSSTGVGFYEQYF
CDR3nt: TGTGCCAGCAGCTCCACAGGGGTGGGGTTCTACGAGCAGTACTTC
v_gene: TRBV7-6
j_gene: TRBJ2-7
abundance: NA
d_gene: TRBD1

CDR3aa: CASSLATTDTQYF
CDR3nt: TGTGCCAGCAGTTTAGCCACCACAGATACGCAGTATTTT
v_gene: TRBV12-3/TRBV12-4
j_gene: TRBJ2-3
abundance: few
d_gene: NA

CDR3aa: CASSPTHRTSGNTIYF
CDR3nt: TGCGCCAGCAGCCCAACTCACAGAACCTCTGGAAACACCATATATTTT
v_gene: TRBV5-1
j_gene: TRBJ1-3
abundance: NA
d_gene: NA

CDR3aa: CASSANRENEAFF
CDR3nt: TGTGCCAGCAGTGCAAACAGGGAGAATGAAGCTTTCTTT
v_gene: TRBV2
j_gene: TRBJ1-1
abundance: few
d_gene: NA

CDR3aa: CASTYSGQETQYF
CDR3nt: TGCGCCAGCACCTATAGCGGACAAGAGACCCAGTACTTC
v_gene: TRBV5-1
j_gene: TRBJ2-5
abundance: NA
d_gene: NA

CDR3aa: CASSEGDQTYGYTF
CDR3nt: TGTGCCAGCAGTGAAGGGGACCAGACTTATGGCTACACCTTC
v_gene: TRBV6-1
j_gene: TRBJ1-2
abundance: few
d_gene: NA

CDR3aa: CAWMGRGAPSSYEQYF
CDR3nt: TGTGCCTGGATGGGGCGGGGGGCCCCTAGCTCCTACGAGCAGTACTTC
v_gene: TRBV30
j_gene: TRBJ2-7
abundance: few
d_gene: TRBD2

CDR3aa: CASSLGGAGNEQFF
CDR3nt: TGCGCCAGCAGCTTGGGGGGGGCGGGGAATGAGCAGTTCTTC
v_gene: TRBV5-1
j_gene: TRBJ2-1
abundance: NA
d_gene: NA

CDR3aa: CASSLGGGAAFF
CDR3nt: TGTGCCAGCAGCTTAGGGGGAGGGGCGGCTTTCTTT
v_gene: TRBV7-2
j_gene: TRBJ1-1
abundance: NA
d_gene: NA

CDR3aa: CASSPSGQGASEAFF
CDR3nt: TGCGCCAGCAGCCCGTCAGGACAGGGGGCCTCTGAAGCTTTCTTT
v_gene: TRBV5-1
j_gene: TRBJ1-1
abundance: NA
d_gene: TRBD1

CDR3aa: CASSARPEILNTEAFF
CDR3nt: TGTGCCAGCAGCGCCAGACCAGAGATTTTGAACACTGAAGCTTTCTTT
v_gene: TRBV9
j_gene: TRBJ1-1
abundance: NA
d_gene: NA

CDR3aa: CASSGTGGTGELFF
CDR3nt: TGTGCCAGCAGTGGAACAGGGGGCACCGGGGAGCTGTTTTTT
v_gene: TRBV27
j_gene: TRBJ2-2
abundance: NA
d_gene: TRBD1